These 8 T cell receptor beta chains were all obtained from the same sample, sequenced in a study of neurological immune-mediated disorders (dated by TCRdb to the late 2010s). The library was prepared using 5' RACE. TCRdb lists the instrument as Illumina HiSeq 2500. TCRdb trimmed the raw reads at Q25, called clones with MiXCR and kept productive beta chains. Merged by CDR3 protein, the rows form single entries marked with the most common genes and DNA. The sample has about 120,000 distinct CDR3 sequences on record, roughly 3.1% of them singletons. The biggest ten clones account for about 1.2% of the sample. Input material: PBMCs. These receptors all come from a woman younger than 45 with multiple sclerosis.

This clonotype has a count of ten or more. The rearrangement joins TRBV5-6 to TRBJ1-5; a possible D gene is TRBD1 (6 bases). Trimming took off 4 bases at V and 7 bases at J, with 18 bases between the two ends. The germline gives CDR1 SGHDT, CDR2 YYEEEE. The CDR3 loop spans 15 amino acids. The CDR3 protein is CASSTYREGGQPQHF. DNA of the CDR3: TGTGCCAGCAGCACCTACAGGGAAGGGGGGCAGCCCCAGCATTTT.

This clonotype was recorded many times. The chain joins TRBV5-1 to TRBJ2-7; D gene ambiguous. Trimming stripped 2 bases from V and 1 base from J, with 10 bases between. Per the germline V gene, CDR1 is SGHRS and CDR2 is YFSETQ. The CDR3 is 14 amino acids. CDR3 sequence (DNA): TGCGCCAGCAGCTTTCCTGGAAGGTCCTACGAGCAGTACTTC. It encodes CASSFPGRSYEQYF. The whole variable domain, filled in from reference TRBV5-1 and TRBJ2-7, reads KAGVTQTPRYLIKTRGQQVTLSCSPISGHRSVSWYQQTPGQGLQFLFEYFSETQRNKGNFPGRFSGRQFSNSRSEMNVSTLELGDSALYLCASSFPGRSYEQYFGPGTRLTVT.

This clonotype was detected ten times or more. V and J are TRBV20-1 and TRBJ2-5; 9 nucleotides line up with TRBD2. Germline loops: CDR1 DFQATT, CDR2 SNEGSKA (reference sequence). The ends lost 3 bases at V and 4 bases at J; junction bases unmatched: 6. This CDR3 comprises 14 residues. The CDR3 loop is CSARETSGRETQYF. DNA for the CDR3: TGCAGTGCTAGGGAGACTAGCGGTAGAGAGACCCAGTACTTC.

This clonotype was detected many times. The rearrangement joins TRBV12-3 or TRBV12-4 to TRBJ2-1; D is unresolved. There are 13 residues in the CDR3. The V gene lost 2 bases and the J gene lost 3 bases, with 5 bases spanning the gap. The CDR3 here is CASSLFNYNEQFF. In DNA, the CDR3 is TGTGCCAGCAGTTTATTCAACTACAATGAGCAGTTCTTC.

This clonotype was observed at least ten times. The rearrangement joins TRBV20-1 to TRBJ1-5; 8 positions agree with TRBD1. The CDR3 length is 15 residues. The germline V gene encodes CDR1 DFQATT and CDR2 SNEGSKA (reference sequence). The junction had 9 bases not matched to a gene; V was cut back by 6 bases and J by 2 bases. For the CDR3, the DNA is TGCAGTGCGTCGCCGGGACAGGTACGCAATCAGCCCCAGCATTTT. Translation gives CSASPGQVRNQPQHF.

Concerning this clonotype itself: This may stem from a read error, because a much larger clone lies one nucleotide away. CDR3 sequence reads: CSARLAVDYNEQFF. CDR3 bases: TGCAGTGCTAGACTAGCGGTCGATTACAATGAGCAGTTCTTC. The J gene is TRBJ2-1, the V gene TRBV20-1; TRBD2 aligns across 7 bases. The germline V gene has CDR1 DFQATT and CDR2 SNEGSKA (reference sequence). V shed 2 bases, J shed 4 bases, and the junction held 5 bases outside the gene matches. CDR3 length equals 14 residues.

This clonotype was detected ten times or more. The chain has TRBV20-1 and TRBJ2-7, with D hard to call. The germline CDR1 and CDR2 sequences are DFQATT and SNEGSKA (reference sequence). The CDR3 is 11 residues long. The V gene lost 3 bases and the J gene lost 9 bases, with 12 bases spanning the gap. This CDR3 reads CSASIDTWQYF. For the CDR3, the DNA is TGCAGTGCTAGCATCGACACGTGGCAGTACTTC.

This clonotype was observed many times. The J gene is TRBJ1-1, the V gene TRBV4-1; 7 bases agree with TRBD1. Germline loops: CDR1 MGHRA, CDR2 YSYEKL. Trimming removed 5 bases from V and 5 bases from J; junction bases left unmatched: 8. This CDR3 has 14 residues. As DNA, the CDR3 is TGCGCCAGCAGCACGAAACAGGGGTTAACTGAAGCTTTCTTT. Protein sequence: CASSTKQGLTEAFF.